The 27 T cell receptor beta chains presented below share a single source sample, sequenced in a study of blood T cells in healthy people across ages. Alongside a J-beta primer mix, a sample-barcoded 5' primer served in a second PCR lasting about 6 to 12 cycles. In TCRdb, the 5' RACE reads were re-called with MiXCR into one record per CDR3 protein. The sample yields some 1.8 million distinct CDR3 sequences, approximately 40% seen once. The sample was blood. Receptor source: a human donor in good health.

This clonotype was counted between two and nine times. The genes are TRBV15 and TRBJ2-3, with D possibly being TRBD1 or TRBD2 (6 bases each). Germline V gives CDR1 LNHNV, CDR2 YYDKDF (reference sequence). The V and J ends lost 2 bases and 4 bases respectively, with 16 bases between them. CDR3 length: 16 residues. CDR3 sequence reads: CATSRLVGGGPDTQYF. In DNA, the CDR3 is TGTGCCACCAGCAGACTAGTAGGGGGAGGTCCAGATACGCAGTATTTT.

This sequence joins TRBV20-1 and TRBJ2-1; D uncertain. The CDR3 totals 13 residues. Per the germline V gene, CDR1 is DFQATT and CDR2 is SNEGSKA (reference sequence). The V end lost 4 bases, the J end lost 4 bases, and 11 bases lay between the germline ends. CDR3 amino acids: CSATFGFYNEQFF. DNA of the CDR3: TGCAGTGCTACCTTCGGGTTTTACAATGAGCAGTTCTTC.

The rearrangement uses TRBV7-2 and TRBJ2-3; unclear D gene. V was clipped by 0 bases and J by 4 bases, with 8 bases between them. The CDR3 extends over 14 amino acids. Germline V gives CDR1 SGHTA, CDR2 FQGNSA. CDR3 amino acids: CASSLAPGPDTQYF. CDR3 nucleotide sequence: TGTGCCAGCAGCTTAGCGCCCGGTCCAGATACGCAGTATTTT.

V and J are TRBV2 and TRBJ1-2; 8 bases fit TRBD1. CDR3 length equals 16 residues. Germline lookup yields CDR1 SNHLY and CDR2 FYNNEI. V gave up 7 bases and J gave up 8 bases; unmatched junction bases: 18. The CDR3 loop is CASTQLLQGVERGYTF. Written as DNA, the CDR3 is TGTGCCAGCACTCAGCTCTTACAGGGGGTGGAGAGAGGCTACACCTTC. Together with reference TRBV2 and TRBJ1-2, the CDR3 gives the full variable domain: EPEVTQTPSHQVTQMGQEVILRCVPISNHLYFYWYRQILGQKVEFLVSFYNNEISEKSEIFDDQFSVERPDGSNFTLKIRSTKLEDSAMYFCASTQLLQGVERGYTFGSGTRLTVV.

A few counts support this clonotype. J is TRBJ1-2 and V is TRBV12-3 or TRBV12-4; no clear D gene. The ends were cut back, 7 bases at V and 8 bases at J, with 11 bases in the middle. The CDR3 is made up of 11 amino acids. The CDR3 sequence: CASTTAGGYTF. Here the CDR3 DNA reads TGTGCCAGCACCACTGCGGGGGGCTACACCTTC.

The rearrangement links TRBV11-2 to TRBJ1-1, with D perhaps matching TRBD1 (5 bases). Germline loops: CDR1 SGHAT, CDR2 FQNNGV. Deletions cut 0 bases from V and 4 bases from J, with 18 bases between. The CDR3 is 17 amino acids. As DNA, the CDR3 is TGTGCCAGCAGCTTAGATGACAGATCCTCTTGGGGCACTGAAGCTTTCTTT. Residues: CASSLDDRSSWGTEAFF.

The V gene is TRBV6-5, the J gene TRBJ1-4, with D perhaps TRBD1 (5 bases). CDR1 and CDR2 (germline): MNHEY, SVGAGI. The CDR3 is 18 residues long. Trimming left V 2 bases short and J 10 bases short, with 26 bases between. The CDR3 here is CASSYLPGGGKRFGKLFF. The CDR3 DNA reads TGTGCCAGCAGTTACCTTCCGGGCGGGGGGAAGAGATTCGGAAAACTGTTTTTT.

The chain uses TRBV7-2 and TRBJ1-2; D is uncertain. CDR1 is SGHTA and CDR2 is FQGNSA in the germline V gene. The CDR3 totals 16 residues. V dropped 5 bases and J dropped 5 bases, with 21 bases sitting between them. CDR3 DNA: TGTGCCAGCAGCCCCTCATCTTCGCGCTCCCCATATGGCTACACCTTC. Its translation is CASSPSSSRSPYGYTF.

This clonotype was detected only a few times. This chain links TRBV7-2 with TRBJ1-2; D is uncertain. The CDR3 is made up of 16 amino acids. The V end lost 1 base, the J end lost 2 bases, and 14 bases lay between the germline ends. The germline V gene has CDR1 SGHTA and CDR2 FQGNSA. This CDR3 reads CASSLGRGGVNYGYTF. The DNA of the CDR3 is TGTGCCAGCAGCTTAGGTCGGGGAGGCGTCAACTATGGCTACACCTTC.

The chain employs TRBV6-1 and TRBJ1-6; TRBD1 is a possible D gene (5 bases). V lost 2 bases and J 14 bases, leaving 19 bases between the germline ends. Germline CDR1 and CDR2: MNHNS and SASEGT. CDR3 length equals 15 residues. The CDR3 bases are TGTGCCAGCAGTGAACAGGCAGGGTCTTTACAGTCCCTCCACTTT. This sequence encodes CASSEQAGSLQSLHF.

J is TRBJ1-2 and V is TRBV5-1, with 7 bases aligning to TRBD1. This CDR3 has 14 amino acids. Trimming cost V 3 bases and J 2 bases; bases outside gene matches: 4. The germline gives CDR1 SGHRS, CDR2 YFSETQ. The CDR3 protein is CASSSDRSNYGYTF. The CDR3 DNA reads TGCGCCAGCAGCTCGGACAGGTCGAACTATGGCTACACCTTC.

The chain carries TRBV6-6 and TRBJ1-2; a weak D match, TRBD1 (5 bases). V lost 6 bases and J 4 bases, leaving 12 bases between the germline ends. The CDR3 consists of 13 residues. Looked up from germline, CDR1 is MNHNY and CDR2 is SVGAGI (reference sequence). The CDR3 coding sequence is TGTGCCAGCAGACTACAGGAAGTCTATGGCTACACCTTC. Protein product: CASRLQEVYGYTF.

This clonotype has a handful of counts. This rearrangement joins TRBV5-1 to TRBJ2-3; weak D call: TRBD1 (6 bases). The CDR3 contains 15 residues. CDR1 and CDR2 (germline): SGHRS, YFSETQ. Trimming pared 4 bases from V and 0 bases from J, leaving 12 bases between. CDR3 in DNA: TGCGCCAGCAGCAGGGACACCCCTAGCACAGATACGCAGTATTTT. This encodes CASSRDTPSTDTQYF.

This chain links TRBV7-2 with TRBJ2-1, with no clear D. V lost 2 bases, J lost 7 bases, and 9 bases lay in between. Germline CDR1 is SGHTA and CDR2 is FQGNSA. The CDR3 is made up of 13 amino acids. The CDR3 reads CASSLTDVNEQFF. CDR3 nucleotide sequence: TGTGCCAGCAGCTTAACAGACGTGAATGAGCAGTTCTTC.

The chain recombines TRBV29-1 with TRBJ2-2; D may be TRBD1 (5 bases). V was cut by 0 bases and J by 5 bases, with 13 bases left in between. Per the germline V gene, CDR1 is SQVTM and CDR2 is ANQGSEA. The CDR3 totals 15 residues. The chain's CDR3 is CSVEDPAGPTGELFF. The CDR3, as DNA: TGCAGCGTTGAAGATCCGGCAGGGCCTACCGGGGAGCTGTTTTTT.

With regard to this clonotype: The junction differs from germline at one of its ends, possibly a read error. V is TRBV7-2 and J is TRBJ1-2; no reliable D call. CDR3 length: 15 amino acids. CDR1 is SGHTA, CDR2 FQGNSA, per germline. The CDR3 region has the DNA TGTGCCAGCAGCTTATTCGGGCGAAACAATTATGGCTGCACCTTC. Amino acid sequence: CASSLFGRNNYGCTF.

The gene calls are TRBV6-5 and TRBJ2-1; perhaps TRBD2 as D (6 bases). The CDR3 runs to 15 residues. Trimming removed 5 bases from V and 15 bases from J, with 26 bases in between. From germline, CDR1 is MNHEY and CDR2 SVGAGI. The CDR3 here is CASSARLFAGRPPFF. The CDR3, as DNA: TGTGCCAGCAGTGCCAGGCTCTTTGCGGGACGTCCTCCGTTCTTC.

The chain links TRBV9 to TRBJ1-1; D is undetermined. Trimming shortened V by 0 bases and J by 7 bases, and 7 bases separated the two germline ends. Germline V gene data show CDR1 as SGDLS and CDR2 as YYNGEE. The CDR3 has 12 amino acids. CDR3 loop: CASSVVAGEAFF. The DNA for the CDR3 is TGTGCCAGCAGCGTAGTTGCAGGTGAAGCTTTCTTT.

This sequence joins TRBV11-3 and TRBJ2-5, with D possibly TRBD2 on 5 matching bases. Per the germline V gene, CDR1 is SGHNT and CDR2 is YENEEA. V was cut by 5 bases and J by 5 bases, with 15 bases left in between. This CDR3 contains 14 residues. The CDR3 DNA is TGTGCCAGCAGCATAACCCGGGGTTCTGAGACCCAGTACTTC. Its protein is CASSITRGSETQYF. Drawing the rest from reference TRBV11-3 and TRBJ2-5, the complete variable domain is EAGVVQSPRYKIIEKKQPVAFWCNPISGHNTLYWYLQNLGQGPELLIRYENEEAVDDSQLPKDRFSAERLKGVDSTLKIQPAELGDSAVYLCASSITRGSETQYFGPGTRLLVL.

The chain joins TRBV2 to TRBJ1-4; D is uncertain. The CDR3 totals 15 residues. The germline V gene has CDR1 SNHLY and CDR2 FYNNEI. Deletions cut 11 bases from V and 12 bases from J, with 28 bases between. For the CDR3, the DNA is TGTGCCGGGGTTCGGGCCTCCGGACGGTTCGGTGAACTGTTTTTT. Translation gives CAGVRASGRFGELFF.

V is TRBV15 and J is TRBJ1-4, with 9 bases matching TRBD1. V was pared by 9 bases and J by 6 bases, with 14 bases of the junction left unmatched. Looked up from germline, CDR1 is LNHNV and CDR2 is YYDKDF (reference sequence). There are 16 residues in the CDR3. CDR3: CATNTRPGQGYEKLFF. The CDR3 region has the DNA TGTGCCACTAACACTCGACCGGGACAGGGTTATGAAAAACTGTTTTTT. Using reference TRBV15 and TRBJ1-4 for the parts outside the CDR3, the full variable domain is DAMVIQNPRYQVTQFGKPVTLSCSQTLNHNVMYWYQQKSSQAPKLLFHYYDKDFNNEADTPDNFQSRRPNTSFCFLDIRSPGLGDTAMYLCATNTRPGQGYEKLFFGSGTQLSVL.

This clonotype was observed a single time. The V and J genes are TRBV27 and TRBJ2-4; TRBD2 is a possible D gene (5 bases). Trimming shortened V by 3 bases and J by 13 bases, and 22 bases separated the two germline ends. The CDR3 runs to 15 residues. Germline CDR1 reads MNHEY; CDR2 reads SMNVEV (reference sequence). The DNA of the CDR3 is TGTGCCAGCAGTTTTCGGGGTAGCTCCTATAATGAGCAGTACTTC. Translating it yields CASSFRGSSYNEQYF.

In its sample, this clonotype was seen a few times. This sequence joins TRBV20-1 and TRBJ2-3; D could derive from TRBD1 or TRBD2 (5 bases each). The CDR3 is 15 amino acids. Germline V lookup: CDR1 DFQATT, CDR2 SNEGSKA (reference sequence). Between the trimmed V and J ends, which lost 5 bases and 4 bases, there was a span of 19 bases. CDR3 nucleotides: TGCAGTGCTCGGGGACCCAACCAGAGCGCAGATACGCAGTATTTT. Protein product: CSARGPNQSADTQYF.

A note on this clonotype: One junction end disagrees with the germline gene, perhaps due to a read error. The genes are TRBV9 and TRBJ1-5; D perhaps matches TRBD1 (5 bases). Germline V gene sequence: CDR1 SGDLS, CDR2 YYNGEE. The CDR3 has 15 residues. The CDR3 spells CASSVRGERNRPQHF. The CDR3 bases are TGTGCCAGCAGCGTTAGAGGGGAACGCAATCGGCCCCAGCATTTT.

The rearrangement uses TRBV5-1 and TRBJ1-1; D not resolved. CDR3 length: 16 amino acids. V was cut by 4 bases and J by 8 bases, with 24 bases left in between. The germline V gene has CDR1 SGHRS and CDR2 YFSETQ. CDR3 DNA sequence: TGCGCCAGCAGCACGGACGGTCCGGGGAGGACGGAGGAAGCTTTCTTT. Its translation: CASSTDGPGRTEEAFF.

This clonotype has just one count. The chain carries TRBV6-1 and TRBJ1-1, with no clear D. Germline CDR1 and CDR2: MNHNS and SASEGT. The V gene lost 1 base and the J gene lost 10 bases, with 7 bases spanning the gap. This CDR3 is 11 amino acids long. CDR3 DNA sequence: TGTGCCAGCAGTGAAGGGGAGATAGCTTTCTTT. This sequence encodes CASSEGEIAFF.

The chain joins TRBV29-1 to TRBJ2-5, with TRBD1 matching 7 bases. The J call is in doubt because the DNA end fits TRBJ2-7 better. The CDR3 length is 12 residues. From germline, CDR1 is SQVTM and CDR2 ANQGSEA. Here the CDR3 DNA reads TGCAGCGTCCCGACAGGGTCGCACGAGCAGTACTTC. The encoded protein is CSVPTGSHEQYF.